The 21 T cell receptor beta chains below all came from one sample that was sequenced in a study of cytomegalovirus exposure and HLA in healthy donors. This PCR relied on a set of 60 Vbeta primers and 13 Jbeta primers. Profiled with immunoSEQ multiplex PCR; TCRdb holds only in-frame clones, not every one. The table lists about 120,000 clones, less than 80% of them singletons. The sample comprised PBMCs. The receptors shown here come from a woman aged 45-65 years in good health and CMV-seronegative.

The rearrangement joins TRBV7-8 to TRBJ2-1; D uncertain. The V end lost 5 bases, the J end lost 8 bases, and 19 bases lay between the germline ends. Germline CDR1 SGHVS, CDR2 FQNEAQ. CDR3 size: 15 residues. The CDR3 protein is CASSIEASRNYEQFF. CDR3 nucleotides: TGTGCCAGCAGCATTGAAGCGTCTAGGAATTATGAGCAGTTCTTC.

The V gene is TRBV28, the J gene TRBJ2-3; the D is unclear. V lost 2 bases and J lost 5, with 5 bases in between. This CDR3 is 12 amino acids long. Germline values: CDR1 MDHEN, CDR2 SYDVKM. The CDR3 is CASSLTGDTQYF. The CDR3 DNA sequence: TGTGCCAGCAGTTTAACGGGAGATACGCAGTATTTT.

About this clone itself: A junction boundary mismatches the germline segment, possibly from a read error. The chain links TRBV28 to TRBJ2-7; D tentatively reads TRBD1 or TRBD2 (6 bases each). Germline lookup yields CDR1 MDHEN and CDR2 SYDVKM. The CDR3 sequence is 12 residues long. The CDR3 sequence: CASNLGGYEQYF. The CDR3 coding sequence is TGTGCCAGCAATTTAGGGGGGTACGAGCAGTACTTC.

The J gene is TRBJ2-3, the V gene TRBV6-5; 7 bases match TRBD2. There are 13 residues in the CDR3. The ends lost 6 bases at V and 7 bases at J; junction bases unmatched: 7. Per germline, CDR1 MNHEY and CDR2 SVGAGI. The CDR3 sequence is CASRRGLDNTQYF. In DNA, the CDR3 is TGTGCCAGCAGACGCGGACTAGATAATACGCAGTATTTT.

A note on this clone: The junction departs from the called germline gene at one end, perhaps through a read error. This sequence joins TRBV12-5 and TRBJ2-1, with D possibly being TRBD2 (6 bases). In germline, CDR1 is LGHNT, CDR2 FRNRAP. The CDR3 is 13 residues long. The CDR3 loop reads CASGLASSNEQFF. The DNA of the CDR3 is TGTGCTAGTGGCCTAGCGTCCTCCAATGAGCAGTTCTTC.

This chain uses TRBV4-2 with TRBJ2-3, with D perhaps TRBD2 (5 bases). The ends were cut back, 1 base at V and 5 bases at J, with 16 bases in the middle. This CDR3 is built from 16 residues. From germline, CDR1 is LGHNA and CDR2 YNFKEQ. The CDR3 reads CASSQGVSGREDTQYF. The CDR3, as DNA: TGTGCCAGCAGCCAAGGCGTCAGCGGTCGGGAAGATACGCAGTATTTT.

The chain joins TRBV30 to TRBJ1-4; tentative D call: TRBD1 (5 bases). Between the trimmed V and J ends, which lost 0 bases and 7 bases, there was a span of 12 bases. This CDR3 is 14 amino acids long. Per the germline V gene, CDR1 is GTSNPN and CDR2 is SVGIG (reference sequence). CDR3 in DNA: TGTGCCTGGAGTGTAAGGGGTGCACTTGAAAAACTGTTTTTT. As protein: CAWSVRGALEKLFF.

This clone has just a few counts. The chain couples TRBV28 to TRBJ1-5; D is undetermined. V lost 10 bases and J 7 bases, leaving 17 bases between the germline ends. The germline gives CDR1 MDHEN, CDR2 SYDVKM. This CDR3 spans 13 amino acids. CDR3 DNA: TGTGCCACCGCATCGTCGCCCAGACAGCCCCAGCATTTT. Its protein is CATASSPRQPQHF.

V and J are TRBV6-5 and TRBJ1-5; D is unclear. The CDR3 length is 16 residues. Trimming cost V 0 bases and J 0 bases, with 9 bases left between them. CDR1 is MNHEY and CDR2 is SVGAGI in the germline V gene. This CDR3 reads CASSYSSSYSNQPQHF. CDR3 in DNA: TGTGCCAGCAGTTACTCTTCAAGCTATAGCAATCAGCCCCAGCATTTT.

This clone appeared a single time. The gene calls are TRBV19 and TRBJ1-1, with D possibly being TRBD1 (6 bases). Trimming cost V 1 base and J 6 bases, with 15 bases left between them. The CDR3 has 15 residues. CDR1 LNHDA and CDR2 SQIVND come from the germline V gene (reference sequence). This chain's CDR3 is CASSIGFQGLAEAFF. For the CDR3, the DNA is TGTGCCAGTAGTATAGGATTCCAGGGGCTGGCTGAAGCTTTCTTT.

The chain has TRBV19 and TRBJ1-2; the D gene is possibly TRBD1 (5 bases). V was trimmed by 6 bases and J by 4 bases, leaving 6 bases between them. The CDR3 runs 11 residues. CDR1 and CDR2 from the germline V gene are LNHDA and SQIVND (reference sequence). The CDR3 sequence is CASRTAYGYTF. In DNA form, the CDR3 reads TGTGCCAGTAGGACAGCCTATGGCTACACCTTC.

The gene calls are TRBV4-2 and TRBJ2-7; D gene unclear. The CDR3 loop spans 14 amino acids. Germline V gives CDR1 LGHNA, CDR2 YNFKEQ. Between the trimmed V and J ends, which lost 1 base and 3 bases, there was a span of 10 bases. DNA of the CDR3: TGTGCCAGCAGCCAAGGATCCAGGCTCTACGAGCAGTACTTC. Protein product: CASSQGSRLYEQYF.

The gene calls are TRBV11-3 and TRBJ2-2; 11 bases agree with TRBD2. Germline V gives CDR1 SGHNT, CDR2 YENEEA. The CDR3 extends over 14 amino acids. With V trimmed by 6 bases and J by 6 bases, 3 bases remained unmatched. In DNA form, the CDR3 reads TGTGCCAGCAGTCAACTAGCGGGAGCCGGGGAGCTGTTTTTT. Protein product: CASSQLAGAGELFF.

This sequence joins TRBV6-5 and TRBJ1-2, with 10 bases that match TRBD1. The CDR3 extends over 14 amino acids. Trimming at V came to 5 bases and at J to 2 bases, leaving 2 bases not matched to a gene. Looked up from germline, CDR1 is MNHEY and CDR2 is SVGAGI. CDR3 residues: CASSRGQGNYGYTF. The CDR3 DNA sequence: TGTGCCAGCAGTCGGGGACAGGGGAACTATGGCTACACCTTC.

As DNA, the CDR3 is TGTGCCAGCAGCTTCCCGGGACAGGAAACTTTTAATTCACCCCTCCACTTT. It translates to CASSFPGQETFNSPLHF. This rearrangement joins TRBV7-2 to TRBJ1-6; 8 nucleotides line up with TRBD1. CDR3 length: 17 amino acids. Germline CDR1 is SGHTA and CDR2 is FQGNSA. Trimming took 3 bases from V and 6 from J; bases not matched to a gene: 10.

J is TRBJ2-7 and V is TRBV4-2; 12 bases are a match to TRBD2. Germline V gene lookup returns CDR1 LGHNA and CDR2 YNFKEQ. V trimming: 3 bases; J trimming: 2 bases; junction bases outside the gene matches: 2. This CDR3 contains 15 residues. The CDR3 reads CASSQGLAGAYEQYF. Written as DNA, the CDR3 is TGTGCCAGCAGCCAGGGACTAGCGGGTGCCTACGAGCAGTACTTC.

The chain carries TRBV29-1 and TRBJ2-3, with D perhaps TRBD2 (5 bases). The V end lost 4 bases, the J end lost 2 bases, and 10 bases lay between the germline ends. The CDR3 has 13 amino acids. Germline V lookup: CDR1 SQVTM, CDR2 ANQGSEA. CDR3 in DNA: TGCAGCGTTGCGGGAATGAACACAGATACGCAGTATTTT. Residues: CSVAGMNTDTQYF.

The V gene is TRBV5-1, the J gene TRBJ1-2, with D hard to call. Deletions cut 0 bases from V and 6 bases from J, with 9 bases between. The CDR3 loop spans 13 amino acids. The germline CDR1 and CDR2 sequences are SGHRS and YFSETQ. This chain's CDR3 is CASSLEWENGYTF. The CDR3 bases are TGCGCCAGCAGCTTGGAGTGGGAGAATGGCTACACCTTC.

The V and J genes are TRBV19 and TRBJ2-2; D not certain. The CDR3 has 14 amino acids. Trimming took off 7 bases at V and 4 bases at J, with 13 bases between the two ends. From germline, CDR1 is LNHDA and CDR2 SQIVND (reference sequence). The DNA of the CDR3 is TGTGCCAGTAAGGATGGGCAGATCACCGGGGAGCTGTTTTTT. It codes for CASKDGQITGELFF.

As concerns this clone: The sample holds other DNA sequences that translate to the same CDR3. The CDR3 DNA reads TGTGCCAGTAGTTCGACAGGGAACACTGAAGCTTTCTTT. This codes for CASSSTGNTEAFF. This rearrangement joins TRBV25-1 to TRBJ1-1; a possible D gene is TRBD1 (6 bases). Per the germline V gene, CDR1 is MGHDK and CDR2 is SYGVNS. Trimming shortened V by 9 bases and J by 1 base, and 12 bases separated the two germline ends. The length of the CDR3 is 13 residues.

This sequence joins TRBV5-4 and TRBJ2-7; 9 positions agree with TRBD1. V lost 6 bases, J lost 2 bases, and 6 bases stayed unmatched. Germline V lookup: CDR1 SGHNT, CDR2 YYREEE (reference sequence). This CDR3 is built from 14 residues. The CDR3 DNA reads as TGTGCCAGCATAGCCGGGACAGGGACCTACGAGCAGTACTTC. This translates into CASIAGTGTYEQYF.